Following are 3 T cell receptor beta chains from one sample sequenced in a study of blood T cell repertoires in COVID-19. Libraries were prepared by immunoSEQ multiplex PCR; TCRdb keeps only in-frame clonotypes and omits some of them. The table records roughly 150,000 clones, about 87% of them present only once. Material for sequencing was peripheral blood. The receptors stem from a human donor in a cohort sampled during active COVID-19.

V usage is TRBV25-1 and J usage is TRBJ2-3; 8 bases fit TRBD2. Losses at the gene ends were 5 bases for V and 0 bases for J; bases not matched to a gene: 1. The CDR3 spans 14 residues. Looked up from germline, CDR1 is MGHDK and CDR2 is SYGVNS. CDR3 nucleotide sequence: TGTGCCAGCAGTTGGACTAGCAGCACAGATACGCAGTATTTT. It translates to CASSWTSSTDTQYF.

V is TRBV4-1 and J is TRBJ1-4, with 7 positions matching TRBD1. Trimming took 1 base from V and 8 from J; bases not matched to a gene: 13. The CDR3 is 17 residues long. Per the germline V gene, CDR1 is MGHRA and CDR2 is YSYEKL. CDR3 coding DNA: TGCGCCAGCAGCCAAGGTGACAGGGTTTATCGGGGAGAAAAACTGTTTTTT. It encodes CASSQGDRVYRGEKLFF.

The chain uses TRBV25-1 and TRBJ1-4; 9 bases align to TRBD1. The junction had 7 bases not matched to a gene; V was cut back by 5 bases and J by 0 bases. CDR1 is MGHDK and CDR2 is SYGVNS in the germline V gene. This CDR3 region has 17 residues. The CDR3 sequence: CASSPPRQGATNEKLFF. CDR3 nucleotides: TGTGCCAGCAGTCCTCCGAGACAGGGGGCAACTAATGAAAAACTGTTTTTT. Together with reference TRBV25-1 and TRBJ1-4, the CDR3 gives the full variable domain: EADIYQTPRYLVIGTGKKITLECSQTMGHDKMYWYQQDPGMELHLIHYSYGVNSTEKGDLSSESTVSRIRTEHFPLTLESARPSHTSQYLCASSPPRQGATNEKLFFGSGTQLSVL.